This passage covers 23 T cell receptor beta chains from one sample sequenced in a study of tumor-infiltrating lymphocytes in primary liver carcinoma. The input was about 500 ng total RNA; TCR beta cDNA was made from it with a constant-region primer. Library construction for TCR beta comprised three nested multiplex PCR rounds performed with slightly modified ARM-PCR. For around 11 cycles apiece, the opening two PCR rounds ran with TRBV1-TRBV30 forward primers and a C-beta reverse primer. Each CDR3 protein is one row after TCRdb ran MiXCR on the multiplex PCR reads. This repertoire shows around 71,000 distinct CDR3 sequences, 70% to 80% found once; its top ten account for roughly 15%. Extraction of RNA together with DNA used 20-30 mg of unsorted bulk tissue. Material for sequencing was liver tumor tissue from sampling region 4. As to subset: tumor region T4, right-lateral pole. The receptors originated from a woman in her sixties or seventies with primary liver carcinoma and hepatitis B virus infection.

Concerning this clonotype: It may be a read error: a sequence one base away is much more abundant. This sequence joins TRBV12-3 or TRBV12-4 and TRBJ2-2, with D tentatively TRBD1 or TRBD2 (5 bases each). V was shortened by 7 bases and J by 1 base, with 16 bases between the two germline ends. CDR3 length equals 16 residues. CDR3 region: CASTKGDGLNTGELFF. DNA for the CDR3: TGTGCCAGCACCAAAGGGGACGGACTGAACACCGGGGAGCTGTTTTTT.

This clonotype was detected only once. One end of the junction does not line up with germline, which may come from a read error. This chain joins TRBV29-1 and TRBJ2-1, with 9 bases aligning to TRBD2. CDR1 and CDR2 from the germline V gene are SQVTM and ANQGSEA. This CDR3 comprises 14 residues. As DNA, the CDR3 is TGCGGCGTCGTCGGGACTAGCAGGAGAAATGAGCAGTTCTTC. Its protein product is CGVVGTSRRNEQFF.

Concerning this clonotype itself: Likely a read error: the CDR3 ends without its conserved phenylalanine or tryptophan. The V call is TRBV12-3 or TRBV12-4, the J call TRBJ1-1; no reliable D call. Trimming pared 5 bases from V and 5 bases from J, leaving 12 bases between. This CDR3 has 13 residues. CDR3 residues: CASSPWTGTEAFL. DNA for the CDR3: TGTGCCAGCAGTCCCTGGACTGGGACTGAAGCTTTCCTT.

This clonotype was counted ten times or more. This chain uses TRBV6-5 with TRBJ2-7, with D tentatively TRBD2 (5 bases). The V gene's germline CDR1 is MNHEY and CDR2 SVGAGI. The CDR3 loop spans 17 amino acids. V was trimmed by 2 bases and J by 2 bases, leaving 19 bases between them. CDR3 region: CASSYERPHEGAYEQYF. DNA for the CDR3: TGTGCCAGCAGTTACGAACGACCCCACGAGGGAGCCTACGAGCAGTACTTC.

Of note for this clonotype: One end of the junction fails to match germline, which may point to a read error. V and J are TRBV5-1 and TRBJ2-1, with 9 bases that match TRBD2. In germline, CDR1 is SGHRS, CDR2 YFSETQ. CDR3 length: 14 amino acids. CDR3 nucleotide sequence: TGCGCCAGTAGCTTTAGCGGGAGTTGCAATGAGCAGTTCTTC. This gives the protein CASSFSGSCNEQFF.

This clonotype was detected once. The chain has TRBV11-3 and TRBJ2-3; D gene unclear. The CDR3 extends over 17 amino acids. Germline CDR1 SGHNT, CDR2 YENEEA. V was cut by 2 bases and J by 3 bases, with 18 bases left in between. CDR3 in amino acids: CASSLSIRPLRTDTQYF. In DNA form, the CDR3 reads TGTGCCAGCAGCTTATCGATTCGGCCGCTACGTACAGATACGCAGTATTTT.

As for this clonotype: Relative to the germline gene, one junction end is altered; a read error may explain this. The rearrangement joins TRBV29-1 to TRBJ1-2, with D maybe TRBD1 (5 bases). This CDR3 contains 12 residues. Looked up from germline, CDR1 is SQVTM and CDR2 is ANQGSEA. CDR3 protein: CCVGAGGYGYTF. DNA for the CDR3: TGCTGCGTTGGGGCGGGGGGCTATGGCTACACCTTC.

Concerning this clonotype itself: A read error is possible here, since a much larger clone lies one base away. Lacking the conserved final phenylalanine or tryptophan, this CDR3 likely reflects a read error. The genes are TRBV28 and TRBJ1-2; D is ambiguous. The CDR3 runs 13 residues. Germline CDR1 is MDHEN and CDR2 is SYDVKM. The V gene lost 3 bases and the J gene lost 6 bases, with 11 bases spanning the gap. The CDR3 region is CASSFVGSHGYTS. Written as DNA, the CDR3 is TGTGCCAGCAGTTTTGTAGGGTCGCATGGCTACACCTCC.

A word on this clonotype: A much more abundant neighbour one base away suggests this may be a read error. The chain has TRBV4-1 and TRBJ2-1; D remains ambiguous. Germline loops: CDR1 MGHRA, CDR2 YSYEKL. The CDR3 sequence is 14 residues long. Trimming stripped 0 bases from V and 6 bases from J, with 9 bases between. CDR3 loop: CASSQDRVTNEQFF. The CDR3 DNA follows: TGCGCCAGCAGCCAAGATCGAGTAACCAATGAGCAGTTCTTC.

This clonotype was counted ten times or more. The chain joins TRBV12-3 or TRBV12-4 to TRBJ2-2; the D gene is possibly TRBD2 (6 bases). CDR3 size: 14 residues. The V gene lost 4 bases and the J gene lost 7 bases, with 13 bases spanning the gap. The CDR3 DNA sequence: TGTGCCAGCAGTTCCCCCCCGGGGGTCGGGGAGCTGTTTTTT. Its protein product is CASSSPPGVGELFF.

As for this clonotype: A read error may produce the germline difference seen at one junction end. This rearrangement joins TRBV28 to TRBJ2-2, with 8 bases that match TRBD2. This CDR3 spans 16 amino acids. CDR1 is MDHEN and CDR2 is SYDVKM in the germline V gene. Here the CDR3 DNA reads TGTGGCAGCACACAAGCGGGAGTCGGTGACACCGGGGAGCTGTTTTTT. Translating it yields CGSTQAGVGDTGELFF.

This clonotype was recorded a few times. The V call is TRBV18, the J call TRBJ2-1; 12 bases are shared with TRBD2. Trimming removed 3 bases from V and 9 bases from J; junction bases left unmatched: 6. The germline CDR1 and CDR2 sequences are KGHSH and LQKENI. The CDR3 contains 15 residues. The CDR3 spells CASSPTLAGGVEQFF. The CDR3 nucleotides are TGTGCCAGCTCACCGACCCTAGCGGGAGGGGTTGAGCAGTTCTTC.

A note on this clonotype: The missing conserved phenylalanine or tryptophan at the end of this CDR3 makes a read error likely. The J gene is TRBJ2-2, the V gene TRBV11-2; tentative D call: TRBD2 (5 bases). This CDR3 spans 13 amino acids. CDR1 and CDR2 from the germline V gene are SGHAT and FQNNGV. Trimming took off 9 bases at V and 8 bases at J, with 16 bases between the two ends. CDR3 residues: CASGLDRTGELFS. For the CDR3, the DNA is TGTGCCAGTGGCTTAGATAGGACTGGGGAGCTGTTTTCT.

On this clonotype itself: The junction departs from germline at one end; a sequencing error may be responsible. The genes are TRBV4-2 and TRBJ1-1; 8 nucleotides agree with TRBD1. The CDR3 runs 15 residues. Germline CDR1 and CDR2: LGHNA and YNFKEQ. For the CDR3, the DNA is TGTGCCAGCAGCCAGCGACAGGGGATGTTGACTGTAGCTTTCTTT. Amino acids: CASSQRQGMLTVAFF.

A word on this clonotype: One junction end disagrees with the germline gene, perhaps due to a read error. This chain uses TRBV29-1 with TRBJ2-1; D is undetermined. Germline lookup yields CDR1 SQVTM and CDR2 ANQGSEA. This CDR3 is built from 13 residues. CDR3 sequence: CSVQAGRSNGQFF. As DNA, the CDR3 is TGCAGCGTGCAGGCCGGACGTAGCAATGGGCAGTTCTTT.

This clonotype occurred once. An end of the junction differs from the germline gene, which may be a read error. The V gene is TRBV29-1, the J gene TRBJ2-3; D might be TRBD1 (6 bases). This CDR3 has 13 amino acids. In germline, CDR1 is SQVTM, CDR2 ANQGSEA. This chain's CDR3 is CIVARGVADTQYF. CDR3 coding DNA: TGCATCGTTGCCAGGGGAGTTGCAGATACCCAGTATTTT.

This clonotype was observed at least ten times. The chain joins TRBV6-4 to TRBJ2-2; D possibly uses TRBD1 or TRBD2 (5 bases each). Trimming removed 0 bases from V and 6 bases from J, with 11 bases in between. This CDR3 is 15 amino acids long. Germline assignment: CDR1 MRHNA and CDR2 SNTAGT. CDR3: CASSDSSGAPGELFF. The CDR3 DNA is TGTGCCAGCAGTGACTCTTCCGGGGCCCCCGGGGAGCTGTTTTTT.

Worth noting for this clonotype: The junction departs from the called germline gene at one end, perhaps through a read error. The chain is built from TRBV6-4 and TRBJ2-3; 11 bases line up with TRBD2. The CDR3 sequence is 16 residues long. Germline V lookup: CDR1 MRHNA, CDR2 SNTAGT. The CDR3 reads CACIDVAGGSTDTQYF. DNA for the CDR3: TGTGCCTGCATTGACGTAGCGGGAGGGTCCACAGATACACAGTATTTT.

In regard to this clonotype: Given a much more abundant clone one base away, this may be a read error. The J gene is TRBJ1-5, the V gene TRBV7-9; D is possibly TRBD1 (6 bases). The V end was cut by 1 base, the J end by 2 bases, with 12 bases between. The CDR3 totals 16 residues. Germline CDR1 SEHNR, CDR2 FQNEAQ (reference sequence). The DNA for the CDR3 is TGTGCCAGCAGCTTAGGGCCCAAGGGGGGCAATCAGCCCCAGCATTTT. Residues: CASSLGPKGGNQPQHF.

A word on this clonotype: At one of its ends the junction is not consistent with the germline gene, which may arise from a read error. The chain joins TRBV24-1 to TRBJ1-4; TRBD1 matches at 7 bases. CDR1 and CDR2 from the germline V gene are KGHDR and SFDVKD. This CDR3 is built from 15 residues. The CDR3 reads CAISDRGGPNEKLFF. The CDR3 DNA sequence: TGTGCCATCAGTGATCGAGGGGGCCCTAATGAAAAACTGTTTTTT.

Comments on this clonotype: A read error is likely, as this CDR3 ends without the conserved phenylalanine or tryptophan. The chain employs TRBV11-2 and TRBJ2-3; 7 bases map to TRBD2. This CDR3 spans 14 amino acids. The germline V gene has CDR1 SGHAT and CDR2 FQNNGV. The CDR3 spells CASSQGLRTDTQYL. The CDR3 coding sequence is TGTGCCAGCAGCCAGGGACTAAGAACAGATACACAGTATCTT.

V gene TRBV6-5 combines with J gene TRBJ2-3; perhaps TRBD2 as D (7 bases). The germline V gene encodes CDR1 MNHEY and CDR2 SVGAGI. Trimming stripped 7 bases from V and 4 bases from J, with 18 bases between. The CDR3 loop spans 15 amino acids. The CDR3 nucleotides read TGTGCCAGCAATTTTGGGACGGGGGGCGCAGATACGCAGTATTTT. Protein sequence: CASNFGTGGADTQYF.

As for this clonotype: This CDR3 is missing its conserved last phenylalanine or tryptophan, likely due to a read error. The rearrangement uses TRBV19 and TRBJ1-5, with D unresolved. Germline V gene data show CDR1 as LNHDA and CDR2 as SQIVND (reference sequence). The CDR3 has 12 amino acids. Trimming stripped 9 bases from V and 2 bases from J, with 8 bases between. The CDR3 region has the DNA TGTGCCAGCCAAGTGCGCAATCAGCCCCAGCATGTT. Translated, it gives CASQVRNQPQHV.